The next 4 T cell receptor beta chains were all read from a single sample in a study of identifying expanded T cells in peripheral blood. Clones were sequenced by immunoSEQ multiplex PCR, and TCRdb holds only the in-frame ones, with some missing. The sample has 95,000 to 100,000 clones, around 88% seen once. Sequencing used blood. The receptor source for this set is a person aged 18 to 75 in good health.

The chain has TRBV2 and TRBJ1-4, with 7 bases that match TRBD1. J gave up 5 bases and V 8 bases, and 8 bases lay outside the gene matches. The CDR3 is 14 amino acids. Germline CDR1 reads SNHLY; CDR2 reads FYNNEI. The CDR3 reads CASGDRAFNEKLFF. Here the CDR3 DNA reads TGTGCCAGCGGAGACAGGGCCTTCAATGAAAAACTGTTTTTT.

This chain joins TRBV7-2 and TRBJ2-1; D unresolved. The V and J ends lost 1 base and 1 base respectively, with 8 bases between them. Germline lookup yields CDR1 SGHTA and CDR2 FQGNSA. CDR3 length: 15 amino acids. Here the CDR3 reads CASSLGTGSYNEQFF. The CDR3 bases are TGTGCCAGCAGCTTAGGTACCGGATCCTACAATGAGCAGTTCTTC.

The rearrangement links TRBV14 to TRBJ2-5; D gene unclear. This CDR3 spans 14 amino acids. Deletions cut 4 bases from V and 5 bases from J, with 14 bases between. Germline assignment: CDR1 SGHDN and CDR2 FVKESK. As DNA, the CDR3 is TGTGCCAGCAGCCTGTACAACCTACCGGAGACCCAGTACTTC. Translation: CASSLYNLPETQYF.

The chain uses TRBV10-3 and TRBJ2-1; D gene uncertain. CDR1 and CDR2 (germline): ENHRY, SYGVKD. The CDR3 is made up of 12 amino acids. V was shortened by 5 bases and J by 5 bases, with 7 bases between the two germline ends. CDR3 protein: CAISLADNEQFF. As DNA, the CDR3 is TGTGCCATCAGTTTGGCCGACAATGAGCAGTTCTTC.